This TCR beta chain was identified during a study of blood T cells in healthy people across ages. Then a second PCR, running about 6 to 11 cycles, was carried out with a sample-barcoded 5' primer and a J-beta primer mix. From the 5' RACE reads, TCRdb called clonotypes with MiXCR, one entry per CDR3 protein. The sample contains fewer than 1,200,000 distinct CDR3 sequences, roughly 24% of which appear only once. Notes on this clonotype: At one boundary the junction diverges from the germline segment, which might be a read error.

Individuals who donated were healthy Caucasians from Russia aged roughly 6 to 100. There were at least 6 micrograms of total RNA extracted from every sample. This sample also appeared in a second study, on T cells of mothers and their children. According to that study: Three healthy Caucasian mothers, along with their six children, were the donors.

The origin of this receptor is a girl aged 2 to 9 in good health. The sample taken for sequencing was blood.

The CDR3 loop is CASSSGGTDAQYF. The CDR3 DNA reads as TGTGCCAGCTCGAGCGGTGGTACAGATGCGCAGTATTTT. The chain uses TRBV6-5 and TRBJ2-3; possibly TRBD2 for D (5 bases). Germline-derived CDR1 and CDR2 are MNHEY and SVGAGI. The CDR3 totals 13 residues.